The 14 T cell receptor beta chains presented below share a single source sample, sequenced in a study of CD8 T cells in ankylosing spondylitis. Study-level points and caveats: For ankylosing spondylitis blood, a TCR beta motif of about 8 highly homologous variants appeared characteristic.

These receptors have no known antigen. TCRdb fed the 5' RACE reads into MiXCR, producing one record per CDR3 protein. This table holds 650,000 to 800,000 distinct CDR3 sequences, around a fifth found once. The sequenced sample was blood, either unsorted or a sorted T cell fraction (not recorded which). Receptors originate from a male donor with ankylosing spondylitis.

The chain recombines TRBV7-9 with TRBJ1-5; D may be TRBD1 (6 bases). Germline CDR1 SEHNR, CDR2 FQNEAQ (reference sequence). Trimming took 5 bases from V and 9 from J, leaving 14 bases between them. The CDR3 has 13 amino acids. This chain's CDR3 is CASSRAGEGPQHF. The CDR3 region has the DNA TGTGCCAGCAGCCGGGCAGGGGAGGGGCCCCAGCATTTT. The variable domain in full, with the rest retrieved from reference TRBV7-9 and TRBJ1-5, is DTGVSQNPRHKITKRGQNVTFRCDPISEHNRLYWYRQTLGQGPEFLTYFQNEAQLEKSRLLSDRFSAERPKGSFSTLEIQRTEQGDSAMYLCASSRAGEGPQHFGDGTRLSIL.

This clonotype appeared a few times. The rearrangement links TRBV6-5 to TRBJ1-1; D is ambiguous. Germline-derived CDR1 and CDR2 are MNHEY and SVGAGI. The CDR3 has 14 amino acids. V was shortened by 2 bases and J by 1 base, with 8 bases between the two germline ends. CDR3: CASSYEGSNTEAFF. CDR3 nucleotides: TGTGCCAGCAGTTACGAGGGATCGAACACTGAAGCTTTCTTT.

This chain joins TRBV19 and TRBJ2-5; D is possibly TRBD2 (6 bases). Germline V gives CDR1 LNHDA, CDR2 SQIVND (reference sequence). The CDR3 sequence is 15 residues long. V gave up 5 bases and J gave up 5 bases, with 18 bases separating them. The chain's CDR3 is CASSQVAEEGETQYF. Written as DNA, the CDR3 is TGTGCCAGTAGTCAAGTAGCGGAAGAGGGGGAGACCCAGTACTTC.

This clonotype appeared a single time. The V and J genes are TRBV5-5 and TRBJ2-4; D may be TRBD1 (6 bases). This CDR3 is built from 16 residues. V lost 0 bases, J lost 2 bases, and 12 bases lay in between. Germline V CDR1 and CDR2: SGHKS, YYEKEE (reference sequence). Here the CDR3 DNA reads TGTGCCAGCAGCTTGGCACAGGGTGAATCCAAAAACATTCAGTACTTC. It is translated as CASSLAQGESKNIQYF.

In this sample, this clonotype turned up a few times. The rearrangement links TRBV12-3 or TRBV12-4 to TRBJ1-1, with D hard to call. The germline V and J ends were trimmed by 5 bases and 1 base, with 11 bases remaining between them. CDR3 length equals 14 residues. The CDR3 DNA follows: TGTGCCAGCAGTGCTCCCCAGCCGAACACTGAAGCTTTCTTT. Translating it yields CASSAPQPNTEAFF.

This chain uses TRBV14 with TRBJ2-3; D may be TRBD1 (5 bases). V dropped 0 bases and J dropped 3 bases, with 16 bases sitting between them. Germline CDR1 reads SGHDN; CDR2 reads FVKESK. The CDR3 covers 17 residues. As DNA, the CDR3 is TGTGCCAGCAGCCAAGAAAACATAGGGGTACGAACAGATACGCAGTATTTT. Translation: CASSQENIGVRTDTQYF.

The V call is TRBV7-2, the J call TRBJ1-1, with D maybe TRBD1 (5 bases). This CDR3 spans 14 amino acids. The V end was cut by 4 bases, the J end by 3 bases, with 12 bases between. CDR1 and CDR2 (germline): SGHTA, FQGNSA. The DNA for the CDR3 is TGTGCCAGCAGCTCCCCGGGACTTCACACTGAAGCTTTCTTT. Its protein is CASSSPGLHTEAFF.

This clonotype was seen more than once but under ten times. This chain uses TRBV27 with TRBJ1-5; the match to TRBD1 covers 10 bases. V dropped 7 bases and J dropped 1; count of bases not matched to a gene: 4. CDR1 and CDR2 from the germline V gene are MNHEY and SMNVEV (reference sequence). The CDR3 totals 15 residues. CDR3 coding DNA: TGTGCCAGCAAGACAGGGGGCGAGAGCAATCAGCCCCAGCATTTT. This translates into CASKTGGESNQPQHF.

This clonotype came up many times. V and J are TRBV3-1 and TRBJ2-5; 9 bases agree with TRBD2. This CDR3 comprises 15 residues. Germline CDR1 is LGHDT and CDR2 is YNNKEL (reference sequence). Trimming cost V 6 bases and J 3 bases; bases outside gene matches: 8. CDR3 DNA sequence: TGTGCCAGCAGTAGTGACAGCGGGAGGAAAGAGACCCAGTACTTC. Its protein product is CASSSDSGRKETQYF.

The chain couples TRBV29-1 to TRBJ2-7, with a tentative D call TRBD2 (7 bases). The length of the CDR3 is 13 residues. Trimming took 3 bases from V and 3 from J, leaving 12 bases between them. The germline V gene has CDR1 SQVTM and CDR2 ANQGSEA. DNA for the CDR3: TGCAGCGTTGAGTCGGGGGGCCACTACGAGCAGTACTTC. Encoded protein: CSVESGGHYEQYF.

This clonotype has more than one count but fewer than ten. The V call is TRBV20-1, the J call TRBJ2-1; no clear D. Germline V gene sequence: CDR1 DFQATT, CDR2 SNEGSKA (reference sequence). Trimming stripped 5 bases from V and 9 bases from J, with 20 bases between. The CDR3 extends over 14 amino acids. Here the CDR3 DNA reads TGCAGTGCTTCCTCCCTCCGGACGATGGGTGAGCAGTTCTTC. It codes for CSASSLRTMGEQFF.

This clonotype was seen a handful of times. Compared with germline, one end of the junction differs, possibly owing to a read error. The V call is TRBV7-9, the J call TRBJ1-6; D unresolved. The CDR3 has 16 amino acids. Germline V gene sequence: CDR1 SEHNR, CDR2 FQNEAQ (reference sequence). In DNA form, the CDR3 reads TGTGCCAGCAGCTTTTCATTCAACCCGAGGGATTCACCCCTCCTCTTT. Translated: CASSFSFNPRDSPLLF. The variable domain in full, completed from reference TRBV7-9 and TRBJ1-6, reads DTGVSQNPRHKITKRGQNVTFRCDPISEHNRLYWYRQTLGQGPEFLTYFQNEAQLEKSRLLSDRFSAERPKGSFSTLEIQRTEQGDSAMYLCASSFSFNPRDSPLLFGNGTRLTVT.

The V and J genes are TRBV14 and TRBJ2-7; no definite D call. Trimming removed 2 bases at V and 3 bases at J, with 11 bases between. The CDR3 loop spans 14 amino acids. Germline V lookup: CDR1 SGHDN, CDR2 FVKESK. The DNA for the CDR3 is TGTGCCAGCAGCCAACTCGGCAGTTACTACGAGCAGTACTTC. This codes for CASSQLGSYYEQYF.

The DNA of the CDR3 is TGCGCCAGCAGCCAAGAGATCTTAGGGAAGGACTGGGCAGATACGCAGTATTTT. It encodes CASSQEILGKDWADTQYF. The chain has TRBV4-3 and TRBJ2-3; tentative D call: TRBD2 (5 bases). V gave up 0 bases and J gave up 4 bases, with 20 bases separating them. Germline CDR1 reads LGHNA; CDR2 reads YSLEER. CDR3 size: 18 residues.